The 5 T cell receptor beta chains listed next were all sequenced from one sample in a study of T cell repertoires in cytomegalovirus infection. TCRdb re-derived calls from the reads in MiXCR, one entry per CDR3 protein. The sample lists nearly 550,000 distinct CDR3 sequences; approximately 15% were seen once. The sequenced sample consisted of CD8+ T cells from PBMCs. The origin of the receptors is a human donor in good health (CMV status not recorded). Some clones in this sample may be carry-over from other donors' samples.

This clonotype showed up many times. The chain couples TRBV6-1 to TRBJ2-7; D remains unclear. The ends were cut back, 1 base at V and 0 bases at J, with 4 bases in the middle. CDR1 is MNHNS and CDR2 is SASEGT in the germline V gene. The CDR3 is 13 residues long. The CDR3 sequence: CASSEDNSYEQYF. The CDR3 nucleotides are TGTGCCAGCAGTGAAGACAACTCCTACGAGCAGTACTTC.

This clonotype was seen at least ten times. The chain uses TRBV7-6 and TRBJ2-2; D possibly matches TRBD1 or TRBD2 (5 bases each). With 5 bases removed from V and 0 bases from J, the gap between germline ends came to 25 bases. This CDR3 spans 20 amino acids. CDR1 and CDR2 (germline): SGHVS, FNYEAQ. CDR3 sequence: CASSLRDGDATTANTGELFF. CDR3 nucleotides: TGTGCCAGCAGCCTTCGGGACGGCGACGCTACGACGGCGAACACCGGGGAGCTGTTTTTT.

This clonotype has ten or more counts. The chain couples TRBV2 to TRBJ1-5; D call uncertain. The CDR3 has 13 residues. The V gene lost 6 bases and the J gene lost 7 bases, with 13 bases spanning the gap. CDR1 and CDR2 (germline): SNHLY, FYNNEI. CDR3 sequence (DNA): TGTGCCAGCAGGGTTAGGTCAGGACAGCCCCAGCATTTT. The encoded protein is CASRVRSGQPQHF.

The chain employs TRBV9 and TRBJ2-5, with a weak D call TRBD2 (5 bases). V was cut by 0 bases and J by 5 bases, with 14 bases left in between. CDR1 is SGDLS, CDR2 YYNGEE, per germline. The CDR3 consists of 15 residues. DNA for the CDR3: TGTGCCAGCAGCGTAGAGGGCTACTCGGGGGAGACCCAGTACTTC. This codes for CASSVEGYSGETQYF. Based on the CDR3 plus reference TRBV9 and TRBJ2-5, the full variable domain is DSGVTQTPKHLITATGQRVTLRCSPRSGDLSVYWYQQSLDQGLQFLIQYYNGEERAKGNILERFSAQQFPDLHSELNLSSLELGDSALYFCASSVEGYSGETQYFGPGTRLLVL.

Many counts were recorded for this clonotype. CDR3 residues: CASSLPGTAEAFF. DNA for the CDR3: TGTGCCAGCAGCTTACCTGGGACAGCTGAAGCTTTCTTT. The gene calls are TRBV11-1 and TRBJ1-1; 7 bases are shared with TRBD1. The CDR3 contains 13 residues. V trimming: 2 bases; J trimming: 6 bases; junction bases outside the gene matches: 3. Germline CDR1 SGHAT, CDR2 FQDESV (reference sequence).